Given below is one T cell receptor beta chain in context. Its antigen is not identified. This specimen comes from a study of T-cell reconstitution after alpha-beta-depleted transplantation in children. Regarding the study as a whole: Roughly two months post-transplant, alpha-beta T cells reportedly originated from several hundred graft clones that had expanded. The main origin of T-cell counts and diversity one year after transplant was newly produced T cells. After transplant, high TCRbeta diversity at day 60 in some patients arose from surviving recipient T cells and thymic progenitors.

As it was prepared, the TCRbeta library received unique molecular identifiers. TCRdb processed the PCR reads anew with MiXCR; each CDR3 protein has one entry. The data contain fewer than 1 million distinct CDR3 sequences, about 15% of them singletons. Trimming left V 3 bases short and J 8 bases short, with 13 bases between. Germline V CDR1 and CDR2: MGHDK, SYGVNS. The CDR3 totals 13 residues. Sequenced here: PBMCs, mostly from graft donor cells, sampled 360 days after TCRalphabeta/CD19-depleted stem cell transplant. This receptor was identified in a male patient under 18 who had a stem cell transplant for acute lymphoblastic leukemia, so the T cells may come from the graft donor. This sequence joins TRBV25-1 and TRBJ1-2; no firm D call. The CDR3 bases are TGTGCCAGCAGTGATCTCATAGGGAGCGGCTACACCTTC. It yields the protein CASSDLIGSGYTF.